This T cell receptor (beta chain) emerged from a study of neurological immune-mediated disorders. Source material was 2 million unsorted PBMCs, stored at -80 °C in RNAlater. The cDNA was synthesized by means of template-switch 5'RACE, which was carried out with 10-nucleotide random UMIs. TCRdb redid the calling of the 5' RACE reads with MiXCR, one entry per CDR3 protein. The sample contains about 71,000 distinct CDR3 sequences, around 3.1% of which appear only once. This clonotype has at least ten counts. What it recognizes is unknown. The germline V gene encodes CDR1 DFQATT and CDR2 SNEGSKA (reference sequence). This CDR3 has 15 amino acids. The V and J ends lost 5 bases and 0 bases, in that order; junction bases with no gene match: 8. Study-level findings and limits: Phylogenetic grouping assigned the repertoires of 18 of 34 multiple sclerosis patients to a single related-CDR3 cluster, representing a possible signature. Private repertoires in all groups were suggested by the absence of shared CDR3 amino acid sequences among expanded clones across subjects.

This receptor was taken from a man aged 35 to 55 with multiple sclerosis. This chain uses TRBV20-1 with TRBJ1-1; TRBD1 matches 8 bases. Input material: PBMCs. DNA of the CDR3: TGCAGTGCTCCTCGGGACAGGAGGGTGAACACTGAAGCTTTCTTT. Translation: CSAPRDRRVNTEAFF.